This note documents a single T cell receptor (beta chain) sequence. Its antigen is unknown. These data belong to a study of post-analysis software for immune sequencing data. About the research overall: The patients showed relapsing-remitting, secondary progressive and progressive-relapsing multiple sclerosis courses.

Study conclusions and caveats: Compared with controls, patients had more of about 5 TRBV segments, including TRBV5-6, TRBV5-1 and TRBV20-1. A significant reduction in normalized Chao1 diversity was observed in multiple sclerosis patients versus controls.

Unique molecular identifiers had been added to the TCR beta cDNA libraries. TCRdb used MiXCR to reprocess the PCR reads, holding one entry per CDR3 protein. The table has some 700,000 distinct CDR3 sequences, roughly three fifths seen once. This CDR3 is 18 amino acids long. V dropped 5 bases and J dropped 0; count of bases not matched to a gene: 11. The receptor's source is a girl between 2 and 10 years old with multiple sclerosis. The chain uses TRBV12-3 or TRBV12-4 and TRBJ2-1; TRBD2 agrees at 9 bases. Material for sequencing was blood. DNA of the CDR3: TGTGCCAGCAGTCCCCCCATCCTAGCGGGGTACTCCTACAATGAGCAGTTCTTC. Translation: CASSPPILAGYSYNEQFF.